One sample yielded the 4 T cell receptor beta chains listed below, sequenced in a study. TCRdb independently ran MiXCR on the 5' RACE reads; one entry per CDR3 protein. This table holds roughly 250 distinct CDR3 sequences, roughly 29% found once. Sequences were obtained from central memory T cells from blood PBMCs. Subset noted: central memory CD4+ T cells. The receptors shown here come from a male donor with HIV.

V and J are TRBV10-3 and TRBJ2-1, with D possibly being TRBD2 (6 bases). Trimming took off 3 bases at V and 14 bases at J, with 17 bases between the two ends. This CDR3 spans 13 amino acids. Germline CDR1 is ENHRY and CDR2 is SYGVKD. This CDR3 reads CAISEPLAGREFF. DNA for the CDR3: TGTGCCATCAGTGAACCATTGGCGGGAAGAGAGTTCTTC.

This clonotype came up a few times. The chain combines TRBV6-5 with TRBJ1-1; D may be TRBD1 (5 bases). CDR3 length equals 16 residues. The V and J ends lost 0 bases and 0 bases respectively, with 11 bases between them. CDR1 is MNHEY, CDR2 SVGAGI, per germline. CDR3 sequence reads: CASSYSGGGMNTEAFF. DNA of the CDR3: TGTGCCAGCAGTTACTCGGGCGGGGGTATGAACACTGAAGCTTTCTTT.

The V and J genes are TRBV19 and TRBJ2-1; D perhaps matches TRBD2 (7 bases). Looked up from germline, CDR1 is LNHDA and CDR2 is SQIVND (reference sequence). This CDR3 has 16 residues. Trimming left V 6 bases short and J 7 bases short, with 22 bases between. DNA for the CDR3: TGTGCCAGTAGCGTACCGGGGGCTAGCGGAAAGAATGAGCAGTTCTTC. This encodes CASSVPGASGKNEQFF.

This clonotype has more than one count but fewer than ten. The CDR3 DNA reads as TGCGCCAGCAGACCGACAGGGGTTGGCAATCAGCCCCAGCATTTT. This sequence encodes CASRPTGVGNQPQHF. This chain connects TRBV5-1 to TRBJ1-5; TRBD1 matches at 8 bases. The CDR3 consists of 15 residues. The J segment lost 2 bases and the V segment lost 5 bases, leaving 6 bases of the junction unmatched. Germline values: CDR1 SGHRS, CDR2 YFSETQ.